This T cell receptor beta chain came from a study of blood T cell repertoires in COVID-19. Study-level information: Specimens from acute and convalescent COVID-19 originated in the United States, Italy and Spain. The analysed material was cDNA or gDNA that came from T cells, B-cell-depleted T cells, or PBMCs.

In the source study's methods: Reference gene primer amplification gave estimated nucleated cell counts. Sequencing was performed with immunoSEQ multiplex PCR; in TCRdb, only in-frame clones are kept and a portion is missing. The DNA gave D and trimming, while V, J and clone size come from that table. The sample consists of tens of thousands of clones, 75% to 85% of them appearing once. Germline V lookup: CDR1 SGHRS, CDR2 YFSETQ. The CDR3 contains 16 residues. J lost 5 bases, V lost 1 base, and 7 bases had no gene match. This clonotype originated in a woman in her 70s with acute or convalescent COVID-19. The rearrangement uses TRBV5-1 and TRBJ2-5, with TRBD2 matching 11 bases. The specimen sequenced was peripheral blood. The CDR3 DNA reads TGCGCCAGCAGCTTGACTGGGACTAGCGGTGGGGAGACCCAGTACTTC. Protein: CASSLTGTSGGETQYF.